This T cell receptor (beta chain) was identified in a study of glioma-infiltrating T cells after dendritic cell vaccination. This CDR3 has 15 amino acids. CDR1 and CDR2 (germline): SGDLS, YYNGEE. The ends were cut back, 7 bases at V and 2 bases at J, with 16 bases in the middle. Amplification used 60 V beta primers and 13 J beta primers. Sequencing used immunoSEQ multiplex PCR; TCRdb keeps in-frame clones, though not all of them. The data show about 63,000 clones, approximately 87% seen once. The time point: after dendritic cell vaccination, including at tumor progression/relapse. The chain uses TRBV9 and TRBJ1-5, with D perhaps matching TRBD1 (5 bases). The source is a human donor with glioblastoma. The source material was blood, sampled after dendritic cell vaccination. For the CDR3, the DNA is TGTGCCAGCCACGAGCGGGGAGGGGGCAATCAGCCCCAGCATTTT. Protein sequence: CASHERGGGNQPQHF. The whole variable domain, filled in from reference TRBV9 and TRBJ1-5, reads DSGVTQTPKHLITATGQRVTLRCSPRSGDLSVYWYQQSLDQGLQFLIQYYNGEERAKGNILERFSAQQFPDLHSELNLSSLELGDSALYFCASHERGGGNQPQHFGDGTRLSIL.